A selection of T cell receptor beta chains follows, all from one sample in a study of T cell repertoires in cytomegalovirus infection. TCRdb reanalysed the reads using MiXCR and keeps one entry per CDR3 protein. This table has 250,000 to 300,000 distinct CDR3 sequences, 9.1% appearing once. The sequencing input was PBMCs. These receptor sequences come from a human donor in good health (CMV status not recorded). Some clones in this sample may be carry-over from other donors' samples. CDR3s include the opening cysteine and the closing phenylalanine or tryptophan. The D gene is left open where the match is weak. Size tells how often a clone was seen (once, few, many) or the class of an expanded clone, and some rows leave it out.

d_gene	abundance	v_gene	j_gene	CDR3aa	CDR3nt
TRBD1	many	TRBV20-1	TRBJ1-6	CSARDWGQGSQPLHF	TGCAGTGCTAGAGATTGGGGACAGGGCTCCCAACCCCTCCACTTT
TRBD2	few	TRBV10-3	TRBJ2-4	CAISESGGLAKNIQYF	TGTGCCATCAGTGAGAGCGGGGGGTTAGCCAAAAACATTCAGTACTTC
-	many	TRBV7-2	TRBJ2-1	CASSASAAGSYNEQFF	TGTGCCAGCAGCGCCAGCGCCGCGGGCTCCTACAATGAGCAGTTCTTC
-	few	TRBV19	TRBJ1-1	CASRSRIGTEAFF	TGTGCCAGTAGAAGCAGAATAGGCACTGAAGCTTTCTTT
TRBD1	many	TRBV12-3/TRBV12-4	TRBJ2-7	CASSPTGQQAYEQYF	TGTGCCAGCAGCCCGACGGGACAGCAAGCCTACGAGCAGTACTTC
-	-	TRBV7-2	TRBJ2-3	CASSLISFGGTDTQYF	TGTGCCAGCAGCTTAATCTCGTTTGGGGGCACAGATACGCAGTATTTT
-	-	TRBV11-2	TRBJ1-2	CASSSLTGNYGYTF	TGTGCCAGCAGCTCTCTAACTGGGAACTATGGCTACACCTTC
TRBD1	few	TRBV3-1	TRBJ2-1	CASSLQGVAYNEQFF	TGTGCCAGCAGCCTGCAGGGGGTTGCCTACAATGAGCAGTTCTTC
-	-	TRBV29-1	TRBJ1-1	CSVEGARMNTEAFF	TGCAGCGTTGAGGGGGCCCGGATGAACACTGAAGCTTTCTTT
-	many	TRBV27	TRBJ1-4	CASRLREKLFF	TGTGCCAGCAGACTGCGGGAAAAACTGTTTTTT
TRBD1	few	TRBV29-1	TRBJ2-5	CSVRDRGFQETQYF	TGCAGCGTTCGGGACAGGGGCTTCCAAGAGACCCAGTACTTC
-	many	TRBV7-2	TRBJ2-7	CASRPGNTYEQYF	TGTGCCAGCCGCCCGGGGAACACCTACGAGCAGTACTTC
-	many	TRBV10-3	TRBJ2-7	CAISAGIAYEQYF	TGTGCCATCAGTGCAGGTATAGCCTACGAGCAGTACTTC
TRBD2	many	TRBV27	TRBJ2-1	CASRGLAVSYNEQFF	TGTGCCAGCAGAGGACTAGCGGTCTCCTACAATGAGCAGTTCTTC
-	many	TRBV20-1	TRBJ2-7	CSGRRLNLLAYEQYF	TGCAGTGGTAGACGGCTGAACTTACTGGCCTACGAGCAGTACTTC
-	few	TRBV28	TRBJ1-1	CASRGQVAATEAFF	TGTGCCAGCAGGGGTCAGGTGGCGGCCACTGAAGCTTTCTTT
-	few	TRBV27	TRBJ2-5	CASSFISSRWETQYF	TGTGCCAGCAGTTTTATATCTAGCCGGTGGGAGACCCAGTACTTC
-	many	TRBV27	TRBJ1-5	CASSSQGNNQPQHF	TGTGCCAGCAGTTCACAAGGAAACAATCAGCCCCAGCATTTT
TRBD1	many	TRBV6-1	TRBJ2-3	CASSSPPGQGADTQYF	TGTGCCAGCAGTTCACCCCCCGGACAGGGGGCAGATACGCAGTATTTT
-	many	TRBV4-3	TRBJ2-7	CASSQVEGFHEQYF	TGCGCCAGCAGCCAAGTTGAGGGGTTTCACGAGCAGTACTTC
-	-	TRBV7-2	TRBJ2-2	CASSLAGGPNTGELFF	TGTGCCAGCAGCTTAGCGGGGGGGCCCAACACCGGGGAGCTGTTTTTT
TRBD1	few	TRBV6-5	TRBJ2-5	CASSLGTGGSETQYF	TGTGCCAGCAGTTTGGGGACAGGGGGATCGGAGACCCAGTACTTC
TRBD2	-	TRBV19	TRBJ2-7	CASSILAGGTYEQYF	TGTGCCAGTAGTATACTAGCGGGAGGAACCTACGAGCAGTACTTC
-	few	TRBV7-9	TRBJ1-1	CASSGNRNTEAFF	TGTGCCAGCAGCGGGAACCGAAACACTGAAGCTTTCTTT
-	many	TRBV20-1	TRBJ1-1	CSADQGNMNTEAFF	TGCAGTGCAGACCAGGGGAACATGAACACTGAAGCTTTCTTT
TRBD2	-	TRBV5-3	TRBJ2-3	CASSFGLAGQRGADTQYF	TGTGCCAGCAGCTTCGGACTAGCGGGCCAACGGGGGGCAGATACGCAGTATTTT
TRBD1	-	TRBV28	TRBJ1-4	CASSETGTNEKLFF	TGTGCCAGCAGTGAGACAGGGACTAATGAAAAACTGTTTTTT
-	few	TRBV5-6	TRBJ1-5	CASSLFQTYSNQPQHF	TGTGCCAGCAGCTTGTTCCAGACCTATAGCAATCAGCCCCAGCATTTT
TRBD1	many	TRBV7-2	TRBJ1-2	CASSGRGRGGYTF	TGTGCCAGCAGCGGCAGGGGGCGGGGTGGCTACACCTTC
-	few	TRBV14	TRBJ2-2	CASSSKQGFGLFF	TGTGCCAGCAGCTCCAAACAGGGTTTCGGACTGTTTTTT
TRBD1	many	TRBV7-2	TRBJ2-2	CASSRARTGGSNTGELFF	TGTGCCAGCAGTCGGGCTCGAACAGGGGGCTCGAACACCGGGGAGCTGTTTTTT
-	few	TRBV6-2/TRBV6-3	TRBJ2-1	CASGQELAASSYNEQFF	TGTGCCAGCGGACAGGAACTAGCCGCAAGCAGCTACAATGAGCAGTTCTTC
TRBD2	few	TRBV12-3/TRBV12-4	TRBJ2-7	CASSLRLAGGQYF	TGTGCCAGCAGTTTAAGGCTAGCGGGAGGACAGTACTTC
-	-	TRBV7-2	TRBJ2-4	CASSLVAVGSRLKNIQYF	TGTGCCAGCAGCTTAGTGGCTGTCGGCAGTCGGCTTAAAAACATTCAGTACTTC
-	many	TRBV19	TRBJ2-5	CASSLGDEYQETQYF	TGTGCCAGTAGTCTCGGGGACGAGTACCAAGAGACCCAGTACTTC
-	many	TRBV30	TRBJ2-1	CAWRPYGGLGDEQFF	TGTGCCTGGAGACCCTACGGGGGACTTGGGGATGAGCAGTTCTTC
-	many	TRBV6-1	TRBJ1-1	CASSERRSSEAFF	TGTGCCAGCAGTGAAAGGAGGAGTTCCGAAGCTTTCTTT
-	-	TRBV6-6	TRBJ1-6	CAGGVGSPLHF	TGTGCCGGAGGGGTGGGTTCACCCCTCCACTTT
-	many	TRBV18	TRBJ2-3	CASSPLGDTQYF	TGTGCCAGCAGCCCTCTTGGAGATACGCAGTATTTT
-	-	TRBV7-2	TRBJ2-5	CASSLTAETQYF	TGTGCCAGCAGCTTAACTGCAGAGACCCAGTACTTC
-	many	TRBV7-2	TRBJ2-3	CASSVTGTGSTDTQYF	TGTGCCAGCAGCGTAACCGGGACGGGAAGCACAGATACGCAGTATTTT
-	many	TRBV7-2	TRBJ1-5	CASRLGHHNQPQHF	TGTGCCAGCAGGTTAGGACACCACAATCAGCCCCAGCATTTT
-	few	TRBV20-1	TRBJ2-5	CSARVGFQETQYF	TGCAGTGCTAGAGTAGGGTTTCAAGAGACCCAGTACTTC
-	-	TRBV19	TRBJ2-2	CASLMSYEAGELFF	TGTGCCAGTTTGATGAGCTACGAGGCCGGGGAGCTGTTTTTT
TRBD1	few	TRBV10-3	TRBJ1-5	CAISDTGGGQPQHF	TGTGCCATCAGTGACACAGGGGGTGGTCAGCCCCAGCATTTT
-	few	TRBV28	TRBJ2-7	CASSLLTGSGEQYF	TGTGCCAGCAGTTTATTAACAGGGTCGGGCGAGCAGTACTTC
TRBD2	many	TRBV7-9	TRBJ2-3	CASSPSGRAPDTQYF	TGTGCCAGCAGCCCAAGCGGGAGGGCCCCGGACACGCAGTATTTT
TRBD1	many	TRBV30	TRBJ1-3	CAWAQGFFSGNTIYF	TGTGCCTGGGCACAGGGGTTCTTCTCTGGAAACACCATATATTTT